The clone carrying this T cell receptor (beta chain) occurred once. The junction shows a germline mismatch at one end, possibly a read error. The data are from a study of blood T cell repertoires in COVID-19. The overall study: COVID-19 samples collected from the United States, Italy and Spain covered acute and convalescent phases. In each case, the material was cDNA or gDNA derived from T cells, B-cell-depleted T cells, or PBMCs.

As handled by the study authors: How many nucleated cells were present was estimated from reference gene primer amplification. Only in-frame clones appear in the TCRdb table, and some are missing; sequencing was by immunoSEQ multiplex PCR. V, J and clone size were drawn from that table, and D and trimming were deduced from the DNA. The table has around 200,000 clones, 80% to 85% seen once; the top ten hold roughly 2.6%. CDR1 and CDR2 (germline): SEHNR, FQNEAQ (reference sequence). This CDR3 comprises 12 residues. The sequenced sample consisted of peripheral blood. The chain is built from TRBV7-9 and TRBJ1-1; weak D call: TRBD1 (5 bases). This TCR was recovered from a human donor with acute or convalescent COVID-19. The donor label of this sample is uncertain. The CDR3 here is CASSLDSGGPLF. The CDR3 DNA reads TGTGCCAGCAGCCTTGATTCGGGGGGTCCTCTTTTT. Supplemented by reference TRBV7-9 and TRBJ1-1, the full variable domain reads DTGVSQNPRHKITKRGQNVTFRCDPISEHNRLYWYRQTLGQGPEFLTYFQNEAQLEKSRLLSDRFSAERPKGSFSTLEIQRTEQGDSAMYLCASSLDSGGPLFGQGTRLTVV.